Below are 22 T cell receptor beta chains sequenced from a single sample in a study of blood T cell repertoires in COVID-19. Assay used: immunoSEQ multiplex PCR; TCRdb lists only in-frame clones, some missing. There are 450,000 to 500,000 clones in the sample; roughly nine tenths occur only once, and more than 7.5% lies in the top ten. Sequenced sample: PBMCs or T cells enriched from blood (not recorded which). Receptor source: an older woman who had recovered from COVID-19.

The rearrangement links TRBV19 to TRBJ2-2; 8 positions match TRBD1. This CDR3 comprises 14 residues. Germline V gives CDR1 LNHDA, CDR2 SQIVND (reference sequence). J was trimmed by 1 base and V by 8 bases; bases with no gene match: 3. This CDR3 is CASGGTGNTGELFF. DNA for the CDR3: TGTGCCAGTGGGGGGACAGGGAACACCGGGGAGCTGTTTTTT.

In this sample, this clone turned up a few times. Within the sample, other DNA sequences also encode this same CDR3. The chain links TRBV5-1 to TRBJ1-2; 7 bases line up with TRBD1. Germline values: CDR1 SGHRS, CDR2 YFSETQ. The CDR3 has 13 residues. Losses at the gene ends were 4 bases for V and 4 bases for J; bases not matched to a gene: 4. The CDR3 here is CASSPRDSYGYTF. The DNA for the CDR3 is TGCGCCAGCAGCCCCCGGGACAGCTATGGCTACACCTTC.

The V and J genes are TRBV2 and TRBJ2-7; TRBD2 agrees at 8 bases. The V gene end was trimmed by 0 bases and the J gene end by 3 bases; junction bases not matched to a gene: 4. In germline, CDR1 is SNHLY, CDR2 FYNNEI. This CDR3 contains 15 residues. As DNA, the CDR3 is TGTGCCAGCAGTGAAGCCACGAGCGGGGGCTACGAGCAGTACTTC. Residues: CASSEATSGGYEQYF.

This clone was recorded once. This chain uses TRBV5-5 with TRBJ2-1; a weak D match, TRBD2 (6 bases). The germline V and J ends were trimmed by 6 bases and 2 bases, with 18 bases remaining between them. Per the germline V gene, CDR1 is SGHKS and CDR2 is YYEKEE (reference sequence). The CDR3 sequence is 16 residues long. The CDR3 bases are TGTGCCAGCACCCGAGGGGCAGGGACTCCCTACAATGAGCAGTTCTTC. It translates to CASTRGAGTPYNEQFF.

This clone was recorded only once. The chain uses TRBV10-3 and TRBJ1-5; 7 bases map to TRBD1. The trim removed 6 bases at V and 3 bases at J, leaving 5 bases unmatched. The CDR3 totals 14 residues. Germline V gene lookup returns CDR1 ENHRY and CDR2 SYGVKD. The CDR3 nucleotides are TGTGCCATCAGCGCGGGACAGAACAATCAGCCCCAGCATTTT. Translation: CAISAGQNNQPQHF.

The rearrangement links TRBV5-6 to TRBJ1-1; D may be TRBD1 (6 bases). V lost 0 bases to trimming and J lost 2 bases, with 11 bases between them. Germline assignment: CDR1 SGHDT and CDR2 YYEEEE. The CDR3 runs 15 residues. CDR3 sequence reads: CASSLAPGHNTEAFF. Here the CDR3 DNA reads TGTGCCAGCAGCTTGGCCCCGGGACATAACACTGAAGCTTTCTTT.

The chain combines TRBV2 with TRBJ2-2, with a weak D call TRBD2 (7 bases). This CDR3 is built from 17 residues. In germline, CDR1 is SNHLY, CDR2 FYNNEI. The V gene lost 2 bases and the J gene lost 5 bases, with 18 bases spanning the gap. CDR3 in DNA: TGTGCCAGCAGTGAAAATTATTGGGGGGGCTGGACCGGGGAGCTGTTTTTT. Amino acids: CASSENYWGGWTGELFF.

The rearrangement joins TRBV7-8 to TRBJ1-3, with D maybe TRBD1 (6 bases). V was pared by 3 bases and J by 1 base, with 10 bases between. The CDR3 loop spans 15 amino acids. The germline V gene has CDR1 SGHVS and CDR2 FQNEAQ. Here the CDR3 reads CASSFTRGSGNTIYF. DNA for the CDR3: TGTGCCAGCAGCTTCACCAGGGGTTCTGGAAACACCATATATTTT.

The gene calls are TRBV29-1 and TRBJ1-3; D gene unclear. Germline loops: CDR1 SQVTM, CDR2 ANQGSEA. Trimming pared 5 bases from V and 7 bases from J, leaving 12 bases between. The CDR3 spans 12 residues. The CDR3 loop is CSVKRSQNTIYF. As DNA, the CDR3 is TGCAGCGTTAAACGATCACAGAACACCATATATTTT.

This clone was detected a few times. The V call is TRBV7-9, the J call TRBJ1-1; 7 bases align to TRBD1. The CDR3 consists of 13 residues. V dropped 4 bases and J dropped 8; count of bases not matched to a gene: 7. Germline lookup yields CDR1 SEHNR and CDR2 FQNEAQ (reference sequence). The CDR3 sequence is CASSSGTVEEAFF. The DNA of the CDR3 is TGTGCCAGCAGCTCCGGGACAGTGGAGGAAGCTTTCTTT.

V is TRBV9 and J is TRBJ2-1; TRBD2 aligns across 9 bases. Per germline, CDR1 SGDLS and CDR2 YYNGEE. The CDR3 consists of 15 residues. J was trimmed by 7 bases and V by 0 bases; bases with no gene match: 5. The CDR3 sequence is CASSVASGEWNEQFF. The CDR3 nucleotides are TGTGCCAGCAGCGTAGCTAGCGGGGAATGGAATGAGCAGTTCTTC.

This clone has more than one count but fewer than ten. The chain joins TRBV2 to TRBJ2-7; the match to TRBD2 covers 8 bases. This CDR3 is built from 15 residues. J was trimmed by 0 bases and V by 8 bases; bases with no gene match: 9. Looked up from germline, CDR1 is SNHLY and CDR2 is FYNNEI. CDR3 amino acids: CASRGGSGPSYEQYF. CDR3 DNA sequence: TGTGCCAGCCGGGGGGGTTCAGGGCCCTCCTACGAGCAGTACTTC.

The V call is TRBV9, the J call TRBJ2-3; 10 nucleotides match TRBD2. The CDR3 length is 17 residues. Germline V gene sequence: CDR1 SGDLS, CDR2 YYNGEE. The V and J ends lost 6 bases and 2 bases, in that order; junction bases with no gene match: 12. The CDR3 bases are TGTGCCAGCAACGCGGACGGTAGCGGGGGGATCACAGATACGCAGTATTTT. Translating it yields CASNADGSGGITDTQYF.

This rearrangement joins TRBV6-5 to TRBJ1-4; 10 positions match TRBD1. Germline loops: CDR1 MNHEY, CDR2 SVGAGI. The CDR3 length is 15 residues. The ends lost 6 bases at V and 7 bases at J; junction bases unmatched: 8. The CDR3 DNA reads as TGTGCCAGCAGCATGACAGGGGGCGCCGGTGAAAAACTGTTTTTT. Translation gives CASSMTGGAGEKLFF.

The chain has TRBV6-5 and TRBJ1-4, with 8 bases aligning to TRBD1. The germline V gene has CDR1 MNHEY and CDR2 SVGAGI. Unmatched junction bases numbered 12, after V lost 6 bases and J lost 9 bases. There are 15 residues in the CDR3. The CDR3 nucleotides read TGTGCCAGCAGCACCCGGACAGGGCAGGTCCAAAAACTGTTTTTT. This gives the protein CASSTRTGQVQKLFF.

The chain has TRBV18 and TRBJ2-5, with D perhaps matching TRBD1 (6 bases). Trimming shortened V by 0 bases and J by 5 bases, and 10 bases separated the two germline ends. The CDR3 runs to 14 residues. Germline values: CDR1 KGHSH, CDR2 LQKENI. Here the CDR3 DNA reads TGTGCCAGCTCACCACCCGCAGGGGAGGAGACCCAGTACTTC. It yields the protein CASSPPAGEETQYF.

The chain has TRBV12-5 and TRBJ1-3, with TRBD1 matching over 8 bases. Germline CDR1 LGHNT, CDR2 FRNRAP. CDR3 length equals 20 residues. J lost 0 bases, V lost 1 base, and 14 bases had no gene match. The chain's CDR3 is CASGLGSGGFRPLSGNTIYF. The CDR3 DNA reads TGTGCTAGTGGTTTGGGGTCAGGGGGCTTCCGACCTCTCTCTGGAAACACCATATATTTT.

The CDR3 protein is CASSSEGLHNEQFF. CDR3 DNA: TGTGCCAGCAGTTCTGAGGGACTCCACAATGAGCAGTTCTTC. The genes are TRBV2 and TRBJ2-1, with D perhaps TRBD2 (6 bases). Germline V gene data show CDR1 as SNHLY and CDR2 as FYNNEI. V gave up 5 bases and J gave up 5 bases, with 13 bases separating them. This CDR3 is built from 14 residues.

The J gene is TRBJ2-2, the V gene TRBV7-2; D is perhaps TRBD2 (6 bases). The CDR3 length is 16 residues. V lost 1 base and J 0 bases, leaving 9 bases between the germline ends. Germline assignment: CDR1 SGHTA and CDR2 FQGNSA. The CDR3 DNA follows: TGTGCCAGCAGCTTAGTTCCGGGGGCGAACACCGGGGAGCTGTTTTTT. This gives the protein CASSLVPGANTGELFF.

This clone was found a few times. The same CDR3 also results from other DNA sequences found in this sample. The chain is built from TRBV29-1 and TRBJ1-1; 9 bases align to TRBD1. V was pared by 6 bases and J by 3 bases, with 2 bases of the junction left unmatched. Germline CDR1 SQVTM, CDR2 ANQGSEA. The CDR3 length is 12 residues. CDR3 nucleotide sequence: TGCAGCGTGGGACAGGGTGACACTGAAGCTTTCTTT. Translated: CSVGQGDTEAFF.

V and J are TRBV28 and TRBJ2-5; TRBD2 matches at 8 bases. The CDR3 loop spans 16 amino acids. Germline V gene data show CDR1 as MDHEN and CDR2 as SYDVKM. The J segment lost 4 bases and the V segment lost 7 bases, leaving 14 bases of the junction unmatched. The CDR3, as DNA: TGTGCCAGCACTCCTCTTCGGGGGGGATCGCGAGAGACCCAGTACTTC. Protein: CASTPLRGGSRETQYF.

The chain couples TRBV19 to TRBJ2-5; D unclear. Germline V gene sequence: CDR1 LNHDA, CDR2 SQIVND (reference sequence). The CDR3 loop spans 13 amino acids. The ends were cut back, 4 bases at V and 0 bases at J, with 6 bases in the middle. The CDR3 loop reads CASSKFNQETQYF. The CDR3 DNA reads as TGTGCCAGTAGTAAATTTAACCAAGAGACCCAGTACTTC.